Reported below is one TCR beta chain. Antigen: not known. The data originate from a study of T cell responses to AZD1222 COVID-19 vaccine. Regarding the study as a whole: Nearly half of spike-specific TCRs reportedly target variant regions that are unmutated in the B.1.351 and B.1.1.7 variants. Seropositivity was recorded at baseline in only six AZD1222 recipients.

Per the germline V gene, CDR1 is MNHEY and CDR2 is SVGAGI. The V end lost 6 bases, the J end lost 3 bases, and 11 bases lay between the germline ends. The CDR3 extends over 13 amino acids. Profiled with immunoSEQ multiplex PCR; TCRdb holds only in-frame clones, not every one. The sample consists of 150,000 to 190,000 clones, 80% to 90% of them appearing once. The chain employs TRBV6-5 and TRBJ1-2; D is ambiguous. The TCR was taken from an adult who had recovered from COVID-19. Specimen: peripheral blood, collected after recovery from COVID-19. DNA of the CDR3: TGTGCCAGCAGCGAGACTGCGCACTATGGCTACACCTTC. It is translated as CASSETAHYGYTF.